This T cell receptor beta chain was retrieved from a study of blood T cell repertoires in COVID-19. Turning to the study itself: Sites in the United States, Italy and Spain provided acute and convalescent COVID-19 samples. PBMCs, B-cell-depleted T cells, or T cells provided the cDNA or gDNA that made up the material.

This clone was seen more than once but under ten times. In the source study's methods: Amplifying reference gene primers gave estimates of nucleated cell counts. Using immunoSEQ multiplex PCR, the repertoire was profiled, and TCRdb retains in-frame clones only, with some absent. The V and J calls and the clone size are those of that table, but D and trimming were determined from the DNA. The sample consists of 9,500 to 15,000 clones, roughly 82% of them appearing once. Deletions cut 11 bases from V and 1 base from J, with 14 bases between. Germline V CDR1 and CDR2: MNHEY, SVGAGI. The CDR3 consists of 13 residues.

Input material: peripheral blood. This TCR was sampled from a human donor in a cohort sampled during active COVID-19. V is TRBV6-5 and J is TRBJ2-5; D is perhaps TRBD2 (5 bases). CDR3 sequence reads: CAGSVERQETQYF. The CDR3 DNA sequence: TGTGCCGGTAGCGTGGAACGCCAAGAGACCCAGTACTTC.